The subject of this entry is one TCR beta chain. The antigen is not known. In the PCR, 60 Vbeta and 13 Jbeta primers were used. The repertoire was sequenced with immunoSEQ multiplex PCR; TCRdb's copy has only in-frame clones and lacks some. Of about 100,000 clones in the sample, less than 80% were seen once. This record belongs to a study of cytomegalovirus exposure and HLA in healthy donors. Study conclusions and caveats: The study listed 150 to 200 cytomegalovirus-associated TCR beta chains.

Looked up from germline, CDR1 is SNHLY and CDR2 is FYNNEI. J gave up 6 bases and V 7 bases, and 9 bases lay outside the gene matches. The CDR3 runs 14 residues. The chain combines TRBV2 with TRBJ1-5, with TRBD1 matching over 7 bases. The clonotype comes from a man aged 40-55 years in good health and CMV-seronegative. What was sequenced was PBMCs. The CDR3 coding sequence is TGTGCCAGCAAGACAGGGAACCAGCGTCAGCCCCAGCATTTT. Amino acid sequence: CASKTGNQRQPQHF.